Below, 32 T cell receptor beta chains from the same sample are listed, as sequenced in a study of blood T cell repertoires in COVID-19. The table came from immunoSEQ multiplex PCR; TCRdb's copy has only in-frame clones and leaves some out. This table holds 59,000 or so clones, around three quarters found once. Sequencing was performed on peripheral blood. The source is a man between 60 and 70 years old with acute or convalescent COVID-19.

The genes are TRBV9 and TRBJ1-2; possibly TRBD1 for D (5 bases). This CDR3 has 15 residues. Deletions cut 0 bases from V and 4 bases from J, with 13 bases between. Germline CDR1 is SGDLS and CDR2 is YYNGEE. The CDR3 spells CASSVGDSTRYGYTF. The DNA of the CDR3 is TGTGCCAGCAGCGTAGGGGACTCGACGCGCTATGGCTACACCTTC.

The V and J genes are TRBV7-6 and TRBJ2-5; 12 bases align to TRBD2. This CDR3 has 18 amino acids. V trimming: 1 base; J trimming: 1 base; junction bases outside the gene matches: 7. Germline V CDR1 and CDR2: SGHVS, FNYEAQ. CDR3 sequence reads: CASSLGLAGAGGQETQYF. The CDR3 DNA sequence: TGTGCCAGCAGCTTAGGACTAGCGGGAGCGGGGGGCCAAGAGACCCAGTACTTC.

This chain joins TRBV10-3 and TRBJ2-1; D perhaps matches TRBD2 (5 bases). V was clipped by 5 bases and J by 9 bases, with 26 bases between them. The CDR3 spans 17 residues. Germline CDR1 ENHRY, CDR2 SYGVKD. CDR3 in amino acids: CAISQSQSGLVRGEQFF. In DNA form, the CDR3 reads TGTGCCATCAGTCAAAGTCAGAGTGGACTGGTACGGGGTGAGCAGTTCTTC.

The rearrangement uses TRBV19 and TRBJ1-3; D unclear. Deletions cut 6 bases from V and 1 base from J, with 16 bases between. Germline CDR1 reads LNHDA; CDR2 reads SQIVND (reference sequence). The CDR3 is 16 residues long. The CDR3 nucleotides read TGTGCCAGTAGCCGAATAGCCCCGGGTTCTGGAAACACCATATATTTT. It yields the protein CASSRIAPGSGNTIYF.

The chain employs TRBV19 and TRBJ2-7; the match to TRBD1 covers 10 bases. The CDR3 contains 15 residues. V was clipped by 10 bases and J by 6 bases; unmatched bases: 15. CDR1 and CDR2 from the germline V gene are LNHDA and SQIVND (reference sequence). This CDR3 reads CATNPPGTGESEQYF. The CDR3 coding sequence is TGTGCCACTAATCCCCCCGGGACAGGGGAATCCGAGCAGTACTTC.

The rearrangement links TRBV19 to TRBJ1-1; D perhaps matches TRBD1 (5 bases). Germline V lookup: CDR1 LNHDA, CDR2 SQIVND (reference sequence). Deletions cut 2 bases from V and 5 bases from J, with 9 bases between. CDR3 length: 13 residues. CDR3 loop: CASSIQGGTEAFF. Written as DNA, the CDR3 is TGTGCCAGTAGTATACAGGGTGGGACTGAAGCTTTCTTT.

The gene calls are TRBV3-1 (or the pseudogene TRBV3-2) and TRBJ2-2, with a tentative D call TRBD1 (6 bases). V lost 7 bases to trimming and J lost 4 bases, with 13 bases between them. Per the germline V gene, CDR1 is LGHDT and CDR2 is YNNKEL (reference sequence). There are 14 residues in the CDR3. DNA of the CDR3: TGTGCCAGCACCGCGACAGGCCCCACCGGGGAGCTGTTTTTT. As protein: CASTATGPTGELFF.

This chain links TRBV28 with TRBJ2-1; TRBD1 aligns across 7 bases. The CDR3 length is 13 residues. Germline V gene data show CDR1 as MDHEN and CDR2 as SYDVKM. V lost 5 bases, J lost 5 bases, and 3 bases stayed unmatched. CDR3 nucleotide sequence: TGTGCCAGCAGTCGGGGACAGAACAATGAGCAGTTCTTC. It is translated as CASSRGQNNEQFF.

This chain links TRBV7-3 with TRBJ2-3; TRBD2 agrees at 7 bases. The ends lost 2 bases at V and 5 bases at J; junction bases unmatched: 7. CDR1 and CDR2 from the germline V gene are SGHTA and FQGTGA. This CDR3 is 15 amino acids long. The CDR3 region is CASSLGGVTKDTQYF. The CDR3 DNA follows: TGTGCCAGCAGCTTAGGGGGGGTCACGAAAGATACGCAGTATTTT.

The J gene is TRBJ2-5, the V gene TRBV28; the D is unclear. Trimming took 8 bases from V and 5 from J, leaving 12 bases between them. The CDR3 totals 12 residues. Germline V lookup: CDR1 MDHEN, CDR2 SYDVKM. The chain's CDR3 is CASGPTGETQYF. CDR3 coding DNA: TGTGCCAGCGGTCCCACGGGTGAGACCCAGTACTTC.

The rearrangement uses TRBV2 and TRBJ2-4; 13 positions match TRBD2. This CDR3 spans 16 amino acids. The V gene's germline CDR1 is SNHLY and CDR2 FYNNEI. The trim removed 4 bases at V and 8 bases at J, leaving 8 bases unmatched. The DNA of the CDR3 is TGTGCCAGCAGTGTACTGACTAGCGGGAGGAGCGACATTCAGTACTTC. This codes for CASSVLTSGRSDIQYF.

The chain joins TRBV19 to TRBJ2-3; TRBD2 aligns across 13 bases. Germline V lookup: CDR1 LNHDA, CDR2 SQIVND (reference sequence). With 5 bases clipped from V and 3 bases from J, the junction kept 8 bases outside the gene matches. This CDR3 has 17 amino acids. CDR3 DNA sequence: TGTGCCAGTAGTTCCCAGGGACTAGCGGGATGGACAGATACGCAGTATTTT. It yields the protein CASSSQGLAGWTDTQYF.

This chain connects TRBV28 to TRBJ1-1, with D possibly being TRBD1 (6 bases). This CDR3 region has 14 residues. Germline V CDR1 and CDR2: MDHEN, SYDVKM. The V and J ends lost 7 bases and 3 bases respectively, with 15 bases between them. CDR3 protein: CASTPAGDDTEAFF. The CDR3 coding sequence is TGTGCCAGCACCCCAGCAGGGGACGACACTGAAGCTTTCTTT.

The chain is built from TRBV2 and TRBJ1-1, with TRBD1 identical over 8 bases. The CDR3 extends over 13 amino acids. Germline-derived CDR1 and CDR2 are SNHLY and FYNNEI. V was pared by 7 bases and J by 11 bases, with 12 bases of the junction left unmatched. The CDR3 reads CASKTGALKWAFF. The CDR3 DNA follows: TGTGCCAGCAAGACAGGGGCCCTCAAATGGGCTTTCTTT.

The V call is TRBV12-3 or TRBV12-4, the J call TRBJ1-1; D not certain. The V end was cut by 6 bases, the J end by 3 bases, with 11 bases between. This CDR3 has 13 residues. The CDR3 DNA sequence: TGTGCCAGCAGGGCCGGGTCCTACACTGAAGCTTTCTTT. Translated: CASRAGSYTEAFF.

This sequence joins TRBV5-1 and TRBJ1-1; possible D gene TRBD1, 6 bases. The V gene lost 4 bases and the J gene lost 6 bases, with 16 bases spanning the gap. Per the germline V gene, CDR1 is SGHRS and CDR2 is YFSETQ. The CDR3 is 14 amino acids. CDR3 nucleotides: TGCGCCAGCAGCAAACAGGGCGGAACGCCTGAAGCTTTCTTT. This codes for CASSKQGGTPEAFF.

V gene TRBV7-2 combines with J gene TRBJ1-5, with TRBD1 as a possible D gene (5 bases). The germline V gene encodes CDR1 SGHTA and CDR2 FQGNSA. V dropped 0 bases and J dropped 5 bases, with 8 bases sitting between them. The CDR3 sequence is 14 residues long. CDR3 nucleotide sequence: TGTGCCAGCAGCTTAGCCCAGGGCGATCAGCCCCAGCATTTT. It specifies CASSLAQGDQPQHF.

The V gene is TRBV9, the J gene TRBJ2-7, with TRBD1 identical over 7 bases. CDR1 is SGDLS, CDR2 YYNGEE, per germline. V lost 4 bases to trimming and J lost 3 bases; unmatched junction nucleotides: 7. CDR3 size: 14 residues. For the CDR3, the DNA is TGTGCCAGCAGCCCGGGACAGCGATTCTACGAGCAGTACTTC. Translating gives CASSPGQRFYEQYF.

V usage is TRBV15 and J usage is TRBJ2-2, with a possible D match to TRBD1 (5 bases). This CDR3 region has 15 residues. Germline V gene lookup returns CDR1 LNHNV and CDR2 YYDKDF (reference sequence). V lost 6 bases and J 3 bases, leaving 14 bases between the germline ends. CDR3 region: CATSSSDRYTGELFF. CDR3 in DNA: TGTGCCACCAGTAGTAGTGACAGATACACCGGGGAGCTGTTTTTT.

The rearrangement joins TRBV13 to TRBJ1-5; 8 nucleotides line up with TRBD1. Germline CDR1 is PRHDT and CDR2 is FYEKMQ (reference sequence). The CDR3 runs to 13 residues. J was trimmed by 7 bases and V by 5 bases; bases with no gene match: 4. For the CDR3, the DNA is TGTGCCAGCAGCGTGACAGGGGTGCAGCCCCAGCATTTT. It translates to CASSVTGVQPQHF.

This clone was seen only a few times. The rearrangement joins TRBV5-1 to TRBJ1-1, with D possibly being TRBD1 (6 bases). Germline-derived CDR1 and CDR2 are SGHRS and YFSETQ. This CDR3 has 16 residues. The V and J ends lost 2 bases and 1 base respectively, with 15 bases between them. CDR3 DNA sequence: TGCGCCAGCAGCTTTACAGGGACTAGGCAGAACACTGAAGCTTTCTTT. This sequence encodes CASSFTGTRQNTEAFF.

In this sample, this clone turned up once. CDR3 sequence reads: CSAIQGPGETQYF. The CDR3 bases are TGCAGCGCCATACAGGGTCCGGGGGAGACCCAGTACTTC. The rearrangement uses TRBV29-1 and TRBJ2-5, with D possibly TRBD1 on 6 matching bases. Germline assignment: CDR1 SQVTM and CDR2 ANQGSEA. Trimming removed 7 bases from V and 5 bases from J, with 17 bases in between. The CDR3 length is 13 residues.

The CDR3 loop is CSASGGTEAFF. The CDR3 nucleotides read TGCAGTGCTTCAGGGGGCACTGAAGCTTTCTTT. The chain links TRBV20-1 to TRBJ1-1; 7 bases are a match to TRBD1. V lost 5 bases to trimming and J lost 4 bases; unmatched junction nucleotides: 1. The germline V gene has CDR1 DFQATT and CDR2 SNEGSKA (reference sequence). This CDR3 region has 11 residues.

The chain couples TRBV9 to TRBJ1-2; 7 bases agree with TRBD1. The length of the CDR3 is 13 residues. The germline gives CDR1 SGDLS, CDR2 YYNGEE. With 3 bases clipped from V and 4 bases from J, the junction kept 3 bases outside the gene matches. The CDR3 nucleotides read TGTGCCAGCAGCGCCGGGACAGCCTATGGCTACACCTTC. This translates into CASSAGTAYGYTF.

This clone was picked up a small number of times. This chain links TRBV6-4 with TRBJ1-1; 7 bases match TRBD1. Germline loops: CDR1 MRHNA, CDR2 SNTAGT. V gave up 2 bases and J gave up 7 bases; unmatched junction bases: 13. The CDR3 has 16 residues. Written as DNA, the CDR3 is TGTGCCAGCAGTGACCCAAAGCACAGGGGAGTCGGTGAAGCTTTCTTT. Encoded protein: CASSDPKHRGVGEAFF.

CDR3 in amino acids: CASSPTSGRLGETQYF. CDR3 nucleotides: TGTGCCAGTAGCCCGACTAGCGGGAGGCTAGGGGAGACCCAGTACTTC. The chain has TRBV19 and TRBJ2-5; 13 nucleotides align to TRBD2. CDR1 and CDR2 from the germline V gene are LNHDA and SQIVND (reference sequence). The CDR3 is made up of 16 amino acids. With 6 bases clipped from V and 5 bases from J, the junction kept 9 bases outside the gene matches.

Only a few counts were recorded for this clone. This chain connects TRBV28 to TRBJ1-5; 7 positions agree with TRBD1. Trimming removed 5 bases from V and 10 bases from J; junction bases left unmatched: 5. CDR1 and CDR2 from the germline V gene are MDHEN and SYDVKM. The CDR3 is 12 amino acids. The CDR3, as DNA: TGTGCCAGCAGTACAGGGGTAAGACCCCAGCATTTT. This translates into CASSTGVRPQHF.

In nucleotides, the CDR3 is TGTGCCAGCAGCGTCTTCGGGACTAGCGTTTCTGGGGAGCTGTTTTTT. Its translation is CASSVFGTSVSGELFF. V is TRBV9 and J is TRBJ2-2, with 10 nucleotides matching TRBD2. The CDR3 consists of 16 residues. The V segment lost 2 bases and the J segment 8 bases; nucleotides outside the gene matches: 9. Germline CDR1 SGDLS, CDR2 YYNGEE.

The genes are TRBV28 and TRBJ1-5; no definite D call. From germline, CDR1 is MDHEN and CDR2 SYDVKM. This CDR3 is 12 amino acids long. Trimming pared 4 bases from V and 5 bases from J, leaving 6 bases between. The CDR3 here is CASSSIDQPQHF. The CDR3 nucleotides are TGTGCCAGCAGTTCCATAGATCAGCCCCAGCATTTT.

This chain links TRBV19 with TRBJ2-1; 7 nucleotides line up with TRBD2. V dropped 3 bases and J dropped 13; count of bases not matched to a gene: 6. Per the germline V gene, CDR1 is LNHDA and CDR2 is SQIVND (reference sequence). CDR3 size: 12 residues. The CDR3 DNA follows: TGTGCCAGTAGTATCCCGGGGGGTCCTCAGTTCTTC. Translation gives CASSIPGGPQFF. Drawing the rest from reference TRBV19 and TRBJ2-1, the complete variable domain is DGGITQSPKYLFRKEGQNVTLSCEQNLNHDAMYWYRQDPGQGLRLIYYSQIVNDFQKGDIAEGYSVSREKKESFPLTVTSAQKNPTAFYLCASSIPGGPQFFGPGTRLTVL.

This sequence joins TRBV28 and TRBJ2-1; TRBD1 matches 8 bases. The CDR3 sequence is 18 residues long. Losses at the gene ends were 4 bases for V and 2 bases for J; bases not matched to a gene: 13. Germline CDR1 is MDHEN and CDR2 is SYDVKM. CDR3 sequence reads: CASSSGGAGSRAYNEQFF. CDR3 nucleotides: TGTGCCAGCAGTTCAGGGGGCGCGGGATCGCGGGCCTACAATGAGCAGTTCTTC.

CDR3 in amino acids: CASSPSQGSITEAFF. CDR3 DNA: TGTGCCAGCTCACCATCCCAGGGGAGTATCACTGAAGCTTTCTTT. V is TRBV18 and J is TRBJ1-1; TRBD1 is a possible D gene (6 bases). The CDR3 runs 15 residues. With 2 bases removed from V and 4 bases from J, the gap between germline ends came to 14 bases. From germline, CDR1 is KGHSH and CDR2 LQKENI.